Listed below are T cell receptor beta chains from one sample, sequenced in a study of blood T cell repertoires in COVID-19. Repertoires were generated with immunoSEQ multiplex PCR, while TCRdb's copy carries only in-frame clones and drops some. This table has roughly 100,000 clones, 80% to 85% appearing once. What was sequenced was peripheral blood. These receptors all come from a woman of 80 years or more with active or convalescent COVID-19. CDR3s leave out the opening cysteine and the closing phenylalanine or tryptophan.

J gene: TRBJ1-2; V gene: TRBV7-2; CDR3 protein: ASSPQGTNRGYT
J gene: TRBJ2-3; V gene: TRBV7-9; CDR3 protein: ASSPDDRGVGDTQY
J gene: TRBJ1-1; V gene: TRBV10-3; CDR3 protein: AISRRQPGQANTEAF
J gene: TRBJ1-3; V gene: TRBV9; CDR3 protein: ASSVSEDSLVGNTIY
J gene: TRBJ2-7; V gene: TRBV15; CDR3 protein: ATSREDLAGGEQY
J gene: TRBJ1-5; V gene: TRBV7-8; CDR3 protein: ASSSDRDQPQH
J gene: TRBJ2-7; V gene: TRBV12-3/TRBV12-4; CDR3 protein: ASQTGGSYEQY
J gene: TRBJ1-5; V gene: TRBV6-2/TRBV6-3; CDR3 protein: ASSYPQYRGFDQPQH
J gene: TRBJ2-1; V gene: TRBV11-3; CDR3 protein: ASSLGPGGHNEQF
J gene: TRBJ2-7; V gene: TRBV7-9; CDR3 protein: ASSLIQDEQY
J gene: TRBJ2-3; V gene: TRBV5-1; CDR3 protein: ASRHGRDRVPDTQY
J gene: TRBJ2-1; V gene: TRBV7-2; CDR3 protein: ASSLELAGGWQSNEQF
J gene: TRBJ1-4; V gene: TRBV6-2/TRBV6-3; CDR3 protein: ASSYLYSSTNEKLF
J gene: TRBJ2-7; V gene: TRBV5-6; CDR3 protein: ASSLSFEQY
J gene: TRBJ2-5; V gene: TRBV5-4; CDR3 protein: ASSLGLAGGPEETQY
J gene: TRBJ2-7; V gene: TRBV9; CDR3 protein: ASSTGQGLPGEQY
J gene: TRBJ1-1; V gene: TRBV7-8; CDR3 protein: ASSLVATNTEAF
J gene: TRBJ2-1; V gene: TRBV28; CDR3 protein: ASRSTGTGYSSYNEQF
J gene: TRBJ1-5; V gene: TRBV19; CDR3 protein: ASGQGLSQPQH
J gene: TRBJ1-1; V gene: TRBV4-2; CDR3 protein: ASSRAWAGENTEAF
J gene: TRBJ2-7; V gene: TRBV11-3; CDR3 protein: ASSFASGPYEQY
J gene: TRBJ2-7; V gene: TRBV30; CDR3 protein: AWSGAYEQY
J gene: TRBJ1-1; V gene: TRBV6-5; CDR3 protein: ASSHTRGKAF
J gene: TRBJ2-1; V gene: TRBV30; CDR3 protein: AWTSGLEQF
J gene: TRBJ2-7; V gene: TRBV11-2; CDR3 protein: ASSLGPQGNEQY
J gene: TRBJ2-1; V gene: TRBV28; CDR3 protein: ASSLWGTSSYNEQF
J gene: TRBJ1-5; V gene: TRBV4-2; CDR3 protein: ASSQTTADQPQH
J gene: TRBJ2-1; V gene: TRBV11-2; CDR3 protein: ASSFSRNNEQF
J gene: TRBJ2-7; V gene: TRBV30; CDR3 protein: AWSRQPGNEQY